This record concerns one TCR beta chain sequence. Per the germline V gene, CDR1 is LNHDA and CDR2 is SQIVND (reference sequence). This CDR3 spans 16 amino acids. J lost 5 bases, V lost 6 bases, and 11 bases had no gene match. The data originate from a study of CD8 T cells in Susac syndrome. In the study overall: Blood was drawn from patients with Susac syndrome. At that point, they were therapy-naive, on corticosteroids, or on intravenous immunoglobulin alone.

cDNA came from about 0.5 to 1 ug RNA primed by random hexamers. It was immunoSEQ multiplex PCR that amplified TCR beta CDR3 across 54 Vbeta and 13 Jbeta. TCRdb re-called the immunoSEQ multiplex PCR reads with MiXCR, one entry per CDR3 protein. The sample includes more than 150,000 distinct CDR3 sequences, approximately 96% of them seen just once. Sequencing input: CD4+ T cells from PBMCs. The chain couples TRBV19 to TRBJ1-2, with 11 positions matching TRBD1. The receptor was isolated from a human donor with Susac syndrome. Written as DNA, the CDR3 is TGTGCCAGTAGCCACCAGGGGACAGGGGGACGGTATGGCTACACCTTC. Protein: CASSHQGTGGRYGYTF. Complete variable domain (other parts from reference TRBV19 and TRBJ1-2): DGGITQSPKYLFRKEGQNVTLSCEQNLNHDAMYWYRQDPGQGLRLIYYSQIVNDFQKGDIAEGYSVSREKKESFPLTVTSAQKNPTAFYLCASSHQGTGGRYGYTFGSGTRLTVV.